The next 14 T cell receptor beta chains were all read from a single sample in a study of tumor-infiltrating lymphocytes in primary liver carcinoma. The authors took blood RNA from unsorted whole blood and also extracted germline DNA. From approximately 490 ng total RNA, TCR beta cDNA was generated with a primer in the constant region. Employing slightly modified ARM-PCR, three nested multiplex PCR rounds were run, and these gave rise to the TCR beta libraries. Both of the initial two PCR rounds ran for about 9 cycles and employed TRBV1-TRBV30 forward primers alongside a C-beta reverse primer. TCRdb ran MiXCR on the multiplex PCR reads and lists one entry per CDR3 protein. Among some 180,000 distinct CDR3 sequences listed, 50% to 75% were seen once. The sequencing input was peripheral blood. These receptor sequences come from a man aged 35 to 55 with primary liver carcinoma and hepatitis B virus infection.

This chain links TRBV29-1 with TRBJ1-1; D remains ambiguous. This CDR3 region has 13 residues. Looked up from germline, CDR1 is SQVTM and CDR2 is ANQGSEA. Deletions cut 6 bases from V and 4 bases from J, with 15 bases between. The CDR3 nucleotides read TGCAGCGTCCTACAGCCGGCGGGCACTGAAGCTTTCTTT. Translated: CSVLQPAGTEAFF.

This clonotype has a count of ten or more. This chain links TRBV11-2 with TRBJ1-1; D remains unclear. This CDR3 region has 14 residues. Per the germline V gene, CDR1 is SGHAT and CDR2 is FQNNGV. The V end lost 5 bases, the J end lost 4 bases, and 14 bases lay between the germline ends. The CDR3 spells CASSLKGDSTEAFF. Written as DNA, the CDR3 is TGTGCCAGCAGCCTCAAGGGTGATAGCACTGAAGCTTTCTTT.

Worth noting for this clonotype: Compared with germline, one end of the junction differs, possibly owing to a read error. The chain employs TRBV11-3 and TRBJ2-1; TRBD2 matches 10 bases. The CDR3 consists of 15 residues. Germline CDR1 is SGHNT and CDR2 is YENEEA. In DNA form, the CDR3 reads TGTGCCAGCAGCTCCCTGAGCGGGAGGGGGAATGAGAAGTTCTTC. Residues: CASSSLSGRGNEKFF.

Regarding this clonotype: The CDR3 does not close with the conserved phenylalanine or tryptophan, likely indicating a read error. The chain has TRBV29-1 and TRBJ1-5, with D possibly TRBD1 on 5 matching bases. This CDR3 spans 13 amino acids. Germline V lookup: CDR1 SQVTM, CDR2 ANQGSEA. The germline V and J ends were trimmed by 6 bases and 0 bases, with 9 bases remaining between them. The CDR3 coding sequence is TGCAGCGTGGGGGGAGGTAGCAATCAGCCCCAGCATTAT. Amino acid sequence: CSVGGGSNQPQHY.

CDR3 amino acids: CASSLDGDGEQYF. The CDR3 DNA follows: TGTGCCAGCAGTTTAGACGGAGACGGGGAGCAGTACTTC. The chain has TRBV12-3 or TRBV12-4 and TRBJ2-7; the D is unclear. Between the trimmed V and J ends, which lost 1 base and 7 bases, there was a span of 11 bases. This CDR3 has 13 amino acids.

This clonotype came up many times. The J gene is TRBJ2-5, the V gene TRBV5-6; 11 bases fit TRBD2. From germline, CDR1 is SGHDT and CDR2 YYEEEE. The V gene end was trimmed by 3 bases and the J gene end by 0 bases; junction bases not matched to a gene: 10. CDR3 size: 18 residues. The chain's CDR3 is CASSSSGTSGPYQETQYF. Written as DNA, the CDR3 is TGTGCCAGCAGCTCCTCGGGGACTAGCGGACCCTACCAAGAGACCCAGTACTTC.

V usage is TRBV12-3 or TRBV12-4 and J usage is TRBJ2-7; perhaps TRBD1 as D (6 bases). V lost 3 bases and J lost 0, with 15 bases in between. The CDR3 covers 16 residues. CDR3: CASSFLWDTNSYEQYF. For the CDR3, the DNA is TGTGCCAGCAGTTTTTTATGGGACACCAACTCCTACGAGCAGTACTTC.

This clonotype was seen just once. Relative to the germline gene, one junction end is altered; a read error may explain this. The V gene is TRBV29-1, the J gene TRBJ2-3; the D call may be TRBD1 or TRBD2 (5 bases each). The CDR3 is 13 residues long. In germline, CDR1 is SQVTM, CDR2 ANQGSEA. In DNA form, the CDR3 reads TGCAACGTGAAGCCGGGAACCACAGGTACGCAGTACTTT. It yields the protein CNVKPGTTGTQYF.

As regards this clonotype: This may stem from a read error, because a much larger clone lies one nucleotide away. The chain uses TRBV11-2 and TRBJ2-1; D unclear. Germline V gene lookup returns CDR1 SGHAT and CDR2 FQNNGV. The CDR3 loop spans 13 amino acids. Trimming took 5 bases from V and 12 from J, leaving 17 bases between them. The CDR3 nucleotides read TGTGCCAGCAGCCAAAATTCTTGGTATTGGCAGTTCTTC. Its translation is CASSQNSWYWQFF. The full variable domain, in which reference TRBV11-2 and TRBJ2-1 provide the parts outside the CDR3, is EAGVAQSPRYKIIEKRQSVAFWCNPISGHATLYWYQQILGQGPKLLIQFQNNGVVDDSQLPKDRFSAERLKGVDSTLKIQPAKLEDSAVYLCASSQNSWYWQFFGPGTRLTVL.

To note about this clonotype: Germline and junction disagree at one end, which may indicate a read error. V and J are TRBV12-3 or TRBV12-4 and TRBJ2-1, with D possibly TRBD2 on 5 matching bases. This CDR3 contains 13 residues. Here the CDR3 DNA reads TGTGTCAGCAGTTTACAGTCGGGGAATGAGCAGTTCTTC. It specifies CVSSLQSGNEQFF.

The V call is TRBV12-3 or TRBV12-4, the J call TRBJ2-1; 11 nucleotides match TRBD2. V was clipped by 6 bases and J by 8 bases; unmatched bases: 6. This CDR3 region has 14 residues. CDR3 amino acids: CASRFLAGGHEQFF. The DNA for the CDR3 is TGTGCCAGCAGGTTCTTAGCGGGAGGGCATGAGCAGTTCTTC.

Comment on this clonotype: This sequence may be a read error, since a much larger clone differs from it by one base. The gene calls are TRBV11-2 and TRBJ2-1; D remains unclear. V lost 6 bases and J 6 bases, leaving 12 bases between the germline ends. Looked up from germline, CDR1 is SGHAT and CDR2 is FQNNGV. The CDR3 has 13 residues. The CDR3 reads CASSPFTANEQFF. DNA of the CDR3: TGTGCCAGCAGTCCTTTCACGGCCAATGAGCAGTTCTTC.

The chain is built from TRBV5-5 and TRBJ2-7, with D possibly matching TRBD1 (6 bases). The V and J ends lost 2 bases and 3 bases respectively, with 12 bases between them. CDR3 size: 14 residues. Germline V CDR1 and CDR2: SGHKS, YYEKEE (reference sequence). This CDR3 is CASSFGQLNYEQYF. The DNA of the CDR3 is TGTGCCAGCAGCTTTGGACAGTTGAACTACGAGCAGTACTTC. The variable domain in full, completed from reference TRBV5-5 and TRBJ2-7, reads DAGVTQSPTHLIKTRGQQVTLRCSPISGHKSVSWYQQVLGQGPQFIFQYYEKEERGRGNFPDRFSARQFPNYSSELNVNALLLGDSALYLCASSFGQLNYEQYFGPGTRLTVT.

The chain is built from TRBV6-5 and TRBJ2-1; 9 bases line up with TRBD2. The CDR3 is 13 amino acids. Per germline, CDR1 MNHEY and CDR2 SVGAGI. V shed 6 bases, J shed 9 bases, and the junction held 6 bases outside the gene matches. CDR3 protein: CASRERGDSEQFF. The CDR3 DNA reads as TGTGCCAGCAGGGAGCGGGGGGACAGTGAGCAGTTCTTC.